What follows are 10 T cell receptor beta chains derived from one specimen sequenced in a study of vaccination and CD4 T cells after COVID-19. The treatment: approximately 10-day PBMC culture with coronavirus spike peptide pools or control peptides (ViraFEST assay). Cultured CD4+ T-cell DNA underwent Oncomine TCR Beta short-read sequencing. Each CDR3 protein is one row after TCRdb ran MiXCR on the PCR reads. The sample holds approximately 23,000 distinct CDR3 sequences, roughly 52% seen once. No antigens are known for them. This sample comprised CD4+ T cells from blood, cultured in vitro, obtained before SARS-CoV-2 vaccination. All receptors derive from a human donor who received a COVID-19 vaccine.

The chain combines TRBV20-1 with TRBJ1-2; no clear D gene. Trimming took 6 bases from V and 2 from J, leaving 10 bases between them. The CDR3 spans 12 residues. Germline V gene data show CDR1 as DFQATT and CDR2 as SNEGSKA (reference sequence). The CDR3 loop reads CSAQEVNYGYTF. CDR3 nucleotides: TGCAGTGCCCAGGAAGTCAACTATGGCTACACCTTC.

The V call is TRBV20-1, the J call TRBJ1-2; a possible D gene is TRBD1 (5 bases). Germline V lookup: CDR1 DFQATT, CDR2 SNEGSKA (reference sequence). V was shortened by 6 bases and J by 2 bases, with 16 bases between the two germline ends. The CDR3 consists of 14 residues. The chain's CDR3 is CSARLAGINYGYTF. In DNA, the CDR3 is TGCAGTGCCAGACTAGCAGGGATCAACTATGGCTACACCTTC.

In this sample, this clonotype turned up a few times. The rearrangement uses TRBV6-2 or TRBV6-3 and TRBJ1-5; D remains ambiguous. V was cut by 6 bases and J by 15 bases, with 21 bases left in between. CDR3 length: 13 amino acids. Germline V gene sequence: CDR1 MNHEY, CDR2 SVGEGT. Here the CDR3 DNA reads TGTGCCAGCAGCCCTTCGACGGCAGATCCATGGCATTTT. Its translation: CASSPSTADPWHF.

This clonotype has just a few counts. The V and J genes are TRBV21-1 and TRBJ1-2; the listed D gene, TRBD1, was not tested against the DNA. TRBV21-1 is termed a pseudogene. The CDR3 runs 15 residues. The CDR3 is CASSLTGGGGYGYTF. The CDR3 DNA sequence: TGTGCCAGCAGCCTCACAGGGGGAGGAGGCTATGGCTACACCTTC.

The chain joins TRBV12-3 or TRBV12-4 to TRBJ1-2, with no clear D. V lost 10 bases and J lost 4, with 7 bases in between. The CDR3 extends over 10 amino acids. The DNA for the CDR3 is TGTGCCATCGACCTCTATGGCTACACCTTC. Its protein is CAIDLYGYTF.

CDR3 in amino acids: CASGLVEQYF. The CDR3 nucleotides are TGTGCTAGTGGTTTGGTTGAGCAGTACTTC. V and J are TRBV12-5 and TRBJ2-7; no clear D. This CDR3 has 10 residues. Germline V lookup: CDR1 LGHNT, CDR2 FRNRAP. Trimming pared 0 bases from V and 7 bases from J, leaving 1 base between. The variable domain in full, completed from reference TRBV12-5 and TRBJ2-7, reads DARVTQTPRHKVTEMGQEVTMRCQPILGHNTVFWYRQTMMQGLELLAYFRNRAPLDDSGMPKDRFSAEMPDATLATLKIQPSEPRDSAVYFCASGLVEQYFGPGTRLTVT.

CDR3 bases: TGCGCCAGCAGCTTGAACGGGGCTCCGGGTGATACGCAGTATTTT. Translated: CASSLNGAPGDTQYF. This chain uses TRBV5-1 with TRBJ2-3; TRBD1 or TRBD2 may be the D gene (5 bases each). V gave up 1 base and J gave up 6 bases, with 15 bases separating them. In germline, CDR1 is SGHRS, CDR2 YFSETQ. The CDR3 runs to 15 residues.

This clonotype was detected a few times. This chain links TRBV7-2 with TRBJ1-2; 8 bases align to TRBD1. V shed 1 base and J 8 bases; nucleotides not matched to a gene: 6. The germline V gene encodes CDR1 SGHTA and CDR2 FQGNSA. The length of the CDR3 is 14 residues. The CDR3 sequence is CASSLGTGRYGYTF. The CDR3 DNA sequence: TGTGCCAGCAGCTTAGGGACAGGGAGATACGGCTACACCTTC.

The rearrangement links TRBV27 to TRBJ1-6, with D perhaps matching TRBD1 (6 bases). The length of the CDR3 is 18 residues. Trimming removed 2 bases from V and 6 bases from J, with 20 bases in between. Germline V gives CDR1 MNHEY, CDR2 SMNVEV (reference sequence). CDR3 nucleotides: TGTGCCAGCAGTTTAAGTCTCGGGGGCTCGAGACCTAATTCACCCCTCCACTTT. Amino acid sequence: CASSLSLGGSRPNSPLHF.

V is TRBV20-1 and J is TRBJ2-3, with D unresolved. The germline CDR1 and CDR2 sequences are DFQATT and SNEGSKA (reference sequence). With 4 bases removed from V and 2 bases from J, the gap between germline ends came to 10 bases. The CDR3 spans 13 residues. The DNA for the CDR3 is TGCAGTGCTAAATACAGCAACACAGATACGCAGTATTTT. Amino acids: CSAKYSNTDTQYF.